One sample yielded the 25 T cell receptor beta chains listed below, sequenced in a study of cytomegalovirus exposure and HLA in healthy donors. The PCR was carried out with 60 Vbeta primers and 13 Jbeta primers. The data were produced by immunoSEQ multiplex PCR, yet TCRdb's version contains in-frame clones alone and is incomplete. The sample includes 170,000 or so clones, 80% seen only once; the top ten take around 7.3%. The specimen was PBMCs. The receptors come from a man aged 30-40 years in good health and CMV-seropositive.

This clone has only a few counts. The chain uses TRBV19 and TRBJ1-5, with a possible D match to TRBD1 (5 bases). The V gene lost 2 bases and the J gene lost 7 bases, with 12 bases spanning the gap. Germline V gene data show CDR1 as LNHDA and CDR2 as SQIVND (reference sequence). The CDR3 loop spans 14 amino acids. The CDR3 region has the DNA TGTGCCAGTAGTATATCCCCAGGGTACCAGCCCCAGCATTTT. Amino acid sequence: CASSISPGYQPQHF.

The rearrangement uses TRBV5-1 and TRBJ2-7; 8 nucleotides match TRBD2. There are 15 residues in the CDR3. Germline V gene lookup returns CDR1 SGHRS and CDR2 YFSETQ. V gave up 4 bases and J gave up 2 bases; unmatched junction bases: 8. CDR3 nucleotide sequence: TGCGCCAGCAGCCAGGATGCGGGAGGCGCCTACGAGCAGTACTTC. Amino acids: CASSQDAGGAYEQYF.

V usage is TRBV4-2 and J usage is TRBJ1-5, with D unclear. The V end lost 1 base, the J end lost 6 bases, and 7 bases lay between the germline ends. Germline CDR1 and CDR2: LGHNA and YNFKEQ. The CDR3 sequence is 13 residues long. The CDR3 DNA is TGTGCCAGCAGCCAAGTTTCGGGTCAGCCCCAGCATTTT. It is translated as CASSQVSGQPQHF.

V is TRBV27 and J is TRBJ2-2, with TRBD1 as a possible D gene (6 bases). Germline V gene data show CDR1 as MNHEY and CDR2 as SMNVEV (reference sequence). This CDR3 contains 14 residues. V lost 10 bases, J lost 2 bases, and 14 bases lay in between. The CDR3, as DNA: TGTGCCACTCGTATGACAGGCAACACCGGGGAGCTGTTTTTT. Translated: CATRMTGNTGELFF.

This chain links TRBV11-2 with TRBJ1-1; 8 bases are shared with TRBD1. Germline V gives CDR1 SGHAT, CDR2 FQNNGV. CDR3 length: 18 residues. J was trimmed by 0 bases and V by 1 base; bases with no gene match: 10. The CDR3 nucleotides are TGTGCCAGCAGCTTAGTGACAGGGGACACCCACTTGAACACTGAAGCTTTCTTT. Translated, it gives CASSLVTGDTHLNTEAFF. Using reference TRBV11-2 and TRBJ1-1 for the parts outside the CDR3, the full variable domain is EAGVAQSPRYKIIEKRQSVAFWCNPISGHATLYWYQQILGQGPKLLIQFQNNGVVDDSQLPKDRFSAERLKGVDSTLKIQPAKLEDSAVYLCASSLVTGDTHLNTEAFFGQGTRLTVV.

The CDR3 DNA reads as TGTGCTAGTGGTTTGGTAATCGGGACTAATCGCCGGGGCTACACCTTC. The encoded protein is CASGLVIGTNRRGYTF. The chain joins TRBV12-5 to TRBJ1-2; maybe TRBD1 (5 bases). The CDR3 consists of 16 residues. Per germline, CDR1 LGHNT and CDR2 FRNRAP. The V end was cut by 0 bases, the J end by 8 bases, with 19 bases between.

This chain connects TRBV27 to TRBJ1-6; D is ambiguous. This CDR3 comprises 15 residues. Trimming left V 1 base short and J 5 bases short, with 9 bases between. From germline, CDR1 is MNHEY and CDR2 SMNVEV (reference sequence). CDR3 sequence reads: CASSLWRADNSPLHF. For the CDR3, the DNA is TGTGCCAGCAGTTTATGGAGGGCCGATAATTCACCCCTCCACTTT.

The gene calls are TRBV30 and TRBJ1-2; D unclear. The CDR3 extends over 11 amino acids. Trimming pared 0 bases from V and 7 bases from J, leaving 6 bases between. Germline values: CDR1 GTSNPN, CDR2 SVGIG (reference sequence). Written as DNA, the CDR3 is TGTGCCTGGAGTGTACTTTCTGGCTACACCTTC. This translates into CAWSVLSGYTF.

This clone was picked up a small number of times. Within the sample, other DNA sequences also encode this same CDR3. The rearrangement uses TRBV6-5 and TRBJ1-2, with TRBD1 identical over 10 bases. V shed 4 bases and J 4 bases; nucleotides not matched to a gene: 3. Germline lookup yields CDR1 MNHEY and CDR2 SVGAGI. The CDR3 spans 14 residues. Written as DNA, the CDR3 is TGTGCCAGCAGTTCCGGGACAGGGGTCTATGGCTACACCTTC. Translation gives CASSSGTGVYGYTF.

The genes are TRBV5-1 and TRBJ2-1; 7 bases are a match to TRBD2. There are 14 residues in the CDR3. CDR1 is SGHRS and CDR2 is YFSETQ in the germline V gene. V lost 1 base, J lost 9 bases, and 7 bases stayed unmatched. The CDR3 is CASSLKRGGGEQFF. CDR3 bases: TGCGCCAGCAGCTTGAAGCGGGGTGGGGGTGAGCAGTTCTTC. Together with reference TRBV5-1 and TRBJ2-1, the CDR3 gives the full variable domain: KAGVTQTPRYLIKTRGQQVTLSCSPISGHRSVSWYQQTPGQGLQFLFEYFSETQRNKGNFPGRFSGRQFSNSRSEMNVSTLELGDSALYLCASSLKRGGGEQFFGPGTRLTVL.

This chain joins TRBV7-9 and TRBJ2-1, with D perhaps TRBD2 (5 bases). The length of the CDR3 is 13 residues. Germline CDR1 is SEHNR and CDR2 is FQNEAQ (reference sequence). V lost 0 bases to trimming and J lost 7 bases, with 7 bases between them. The CDR3 sequence is CASSLAGGNEQFF. In DNA, the CDR3 is TGTGCCAGCAGCTTAGCAGGCGGGAATGAGCAGTTCTTC.

This chain links TRBV9 with TRBJ1-3, with 10 bases matching TRBD1. V dropped 3 bases and J dropped 0; count of bases not matched to a gene: 3. The CDR3 totals 16 residues. Germline V gene data show CDR1 as SGDLS and CDR2 as YYNGEE. The CDR3 nucleotides read TGTGCCAGCAGCGCCCGGACAGGGGGCTCTGGAAACACCATATATTTT. Encoded protein: CASSARTGGSGNTIYF. Full variable domain (missing parts from reference TRBV9 and TRBJ1-3): DSGVTQTPKHLITATGQRVTLRCSPRSGDLSVYWYQQSLDQGLQFLIQYYNGEERAKGNILERFSAQQFPDLHSELNLSSLELGDSALYFCASSARTGGSGNTIYFGEGSWLTVV.

This chain connects TRBV7-9 to TRBJ1-4, with a possible D match to TRBD1 (5 bases). With 3 bases removed from V and 0 bases from J, the gap between germline ends came to 11 bases. Germline CDR1 reads SEHNR; CDR2 reads FQNEAQ (reference sequence). This CDR3 spans 16 amino acids. The CDR3 nucleotides are TGTGCCAGCAGCTTCGGCGGGGCTGCAACTAATGAAAAACTGTTTTTT. This gives the protein CASSFGGAATNEKLFF. The complete variable domain, with remaining parts taken from reference TRBV7-9 and TRBJ1-4, reads DTGVSQNPRHKITKRGQNVTFRCDPISEHNRLYWYRQTLGQGPEFLTYFQNEAQLEKSRLLSDRFSAERPKGSFSTLEIQRTEQGDSAMYLCASSFGGAATNEKLFFGSGTQLSVL.

This clone was found a few times. The rearrangement joins TRBV5-1 to TRBJ2-5; 9 nucleotides match TRBD2. The CDR3 spans 17 residues. V trimming: 4 bases; J trimming: 5 bases; junction bases outside the gene matches: 15. In germline, CDR1 is SGHRS, CDR2 YFSETQ. In DNA, the CDR3 is TGCGCCAGCAGCCCTGGAGGAACTAGCGGGCGTCATGAGACCCAGTACTTC. Translating it yields CASSPGGTSGRHETQYF.

The genes are TRBV10-1 and TRBJ2-7; 8 nucleotides align to TRBD1. The CDR3 is 13 residues long. The J segment lost 2 bases and the V segment lost 6 bases, leaving 3 bases of the junction unmatched. CDR1 WNHNN and CDR2 SYGVQD come from the germline V gene (reference sequence). The CDR3 DNA follows: TGCGCCAGCAGCAGGGGGCCTCCCTACGAGCAGTACTTC. This translates into CASSRGPPYEQYF.

The J gene is TRBJ2-2, the V gene TRBV23-1; 10 nucleotides align to TRBD1. TRBV23-1 is given ORF status, its function remaining uncertain. The CDR3 has 17 residues. Losses at the gene ends were 4 bases for V and 6 bases for J; bases not matched to a gene: 11. The CDR3 protein is CASSLRQRTGGAGELFF. The CDR3 region has the DNA TGCGCCAGCAGTCTCCGCCAAAGGACAGGGGGGGCCGGGGAGCTGTTTTTT.

The chain uses TRBV2 and TRBJ1-1; D not certain. Trimming pared 6 bases from V and 5 bases from J, leaving 16 bases between. CDR3 size: 14 residues. Germline loops: CDR1 SNHLY, CDR2 FYNNEI. Here the CDR3 reads CASRTLRGRTEAFF. CDR3 bases: TGTGCCAGCAGGACCCTGCGGGGTCGGACTGAAGCTTTCTTT.

This clone was counted a single time. The gene calls are TRBV28 and TRBJ2-5; a possible D gene is TRBD1 (5 bases). Germline V gene data show CDR1 as MDHEN and CDR2 as SYDVKM. V was trimmed by 3 bases and J by 2 bases, leaving 16 bases between them. CDR3 length: 16 amino acids. CDR3 coding DNA: TGTGCCAGCAGTTTGCTGACAGTTACCTTTCAAGAGACCCAGTACTTC. It translates to CASSLLTVTFQETQYF.

The rearrangement joins TRBV6-1 to TRBJ2-5; perhaps TRBD1 as D (5 bases). TRBJ2-7 explains the end of the DNA better; the J call may be wrong. Looked up from germline, CDR1 is MNHNS and CDR2 is SASEGT. The CDR3 is 15 residues long. CDR3: CASSEAPGHSYEQYF. The CDR3 region has the DNA TGTGCCAGCAGTGAAGCTCCAGGGCACTCCTACGAGCAGTACTTC.

The chain links TRBV7-2 to TRBJ1-1, with D unclear. In germline, CDR1 is SGHTA, CDR2 FQGNSA. The CDR3 is 13 residues long. V lost 4 bases and J lost 4, with 10 bases in between. This chain's CDR3 is CASSSSPSTEAFF. DNA for the CDR3: TGTGCCAGCAGCTCGTCCCCCTCCACTGAAGCTTTCTTT.

The count of this clone is one. The chain has TRBV7-6 and TRBJ2-5; a possible D gene is TRBD1 (5 bases). V lost 1 base and J lost 5, with 20 bases in between. The CDR3 loop spans 17 amino acids. Germline loops: CDR1 SGHVS, CDR2 FNYEAQ. The CDR3 nucleotides read TGTGCCAGCAGCTTAGGACGGAGTGCAGGGTTGGGCGAGACCCAGTACTTC. This gives the protein CASSLGRSAGLGETQYF. Using reference TRBV7-6 and TRBJ2-5 for the parts outside the CDR3, the full variable domain is GAGVSQSPRYKVTKRGQDVALRCDPISGHVSLYWYRQALGQGPEFLTYFNYEAQQDKSGLPNDRFSAERPEGSISTLTIQRTEQRDSAMYRCASSLGRSAGLGETQYFGPGTRLLVL.

This clone was seen many times. CDR3 DNA: TGTGCCAGCAGCGGAGGAGGGAGAACTGAAGCTTTCTTT. This codes for CASSGGGRTEAFF. V gene TRBV2 combines with J gene TRBJ1-1; D is ambiguous. CDR3 length equals 13 residues. The germline V and J ends were trimmed by 6 bases and 5 bases, with 13 bases remaining between them. Germline V gene lookup returns CDR1 SNHLY and CDR2 FYNNEI.

The V gene is TRBV7-2, the J gene TRBJ2-5; D ambiguous. Germline loops: CDR1 SGHTA, CDR2 FQGNSA. The V gene lost 1 base and the J gene lost 1 base, with 7 bases spanning the gap. This CDR3 comprises 14 residues. Here the CDR3 DNA reads TGTGCCAGCAGCTTAGTCGGTGTCCAAGAGACCCAGTACTTC. The encoded protein is CASSLVGVQETQYF.

A few counts support this clone. The J gene is TRBJ2-7, the V gene TRBV11-3, with 7 nucleotides matching TRBD2. The CDR3 is 14 residues long. CDR1 and CDR2 from the germline V gene are SGHNT and YENEEA. The V gene end was trimmed by 3 bases and the J gene end by 2 bases; junction bases not matched to a gene: 4. Written as DNA, the CDR3 is TGTGCCAGCAGCTTGGGAGGGGAAGCCTACGAGCAGTACTTC. Its protein product is CASSLGGEAYEQYF.

A single count supports this clone. The rearrangement links TRBV19 to TRBJ2-5, with D unresolved. The CDR3 consists of 14 residues. With 4 bases removed from V and 1 base from J, the gap between germline ends came to 10 bases. The V gene's germline CDR1 is LNHDA and CDR2 SQIVND (reference sequence). As DNA, the CDR3 is TGTGCCAGTAGTAAAGACACGGTCCAAGAGACCCAGTACTTC. Translation: CASSKDTVQETQYF. Based on the CDR3 plus reference TRBV19 and TRBJ2-5, the full variable domain is DGGITQSPKYLFRKEGQNVTLSCEQNLNHDAMYWYRQDPGQGLRLIYYSQIVNDFQKGDIAEGYSVSREKKESFPLTVTSAQKNPTAFYLCASSKDTVQETQYFGPGTRLLVL.